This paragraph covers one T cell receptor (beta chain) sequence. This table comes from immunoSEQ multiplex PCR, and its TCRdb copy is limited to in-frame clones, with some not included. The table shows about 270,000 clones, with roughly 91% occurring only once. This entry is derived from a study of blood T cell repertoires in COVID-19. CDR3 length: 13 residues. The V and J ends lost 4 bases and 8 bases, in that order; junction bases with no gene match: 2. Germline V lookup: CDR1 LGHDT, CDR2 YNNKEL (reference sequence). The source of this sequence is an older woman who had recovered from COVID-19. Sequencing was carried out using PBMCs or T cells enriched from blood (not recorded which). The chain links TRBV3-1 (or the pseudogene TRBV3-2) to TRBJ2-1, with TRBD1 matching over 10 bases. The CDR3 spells CASSRDRGYEQFF. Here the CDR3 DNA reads TGTGCCAGCAGCCGGGACAGGGGCTATGAGCAGTTCTTC.